Following are 20 T cell receptor beta chains from one sample sequenced in a study of blood T cell repertoires in COVID-19. Here immunoSEQ multiplex PCR was the method, and the copy in TCRdb shows in-frame clones only, minus some. The sample yields 200,000 to 250,000 clones, around 84% seen once. What was sequenced was PBMCs or T cells enriched from blood (not recorded which). The receptors derive from a man aged 35 to 55 who had recovered from COVID-19.

The chain has TRBV5-1 and TRBJ2-2, with TRBD2 matching 8 bases. Trimming took 4 bases from V and 5 from J; bases not matched to a gene: 10. The CDR3 length is 16 residues. Germline-derived CDR1 and CDR2 are SGHRS and YFSETQ. For the CDR3, the DNA is TGCGCCAGCAGCATACTACCAGCGGGGGCTACCGGGGAGCTGTTTTTT. This encodes CASSILPAGATGELFF.

This chain uses TRBV27 with TRBJ2-3; 12 bases are shared with TRBD2. The CDR3 spans 16 residues. Looked up from germline, CDR1 is MNHEY and CDR2 is SMNVEV (reference sequence). The trim removed 4 bases at V and 0 bases at J, leaving 2 bases unmatched. CDR3 bases: TGTGCCAGCAGTTCCGGGACTAGCGGGAGCACAGATACGCAGTATTTT. As protein: CASSSGTSGSTDTQYF.

V gene TRBV28 combines with J gene TRBJ1-3; D gene ambiguous. The CDR3 spans 13 residues. Germline CDR1 and CDR2: MDHEN and SYDVKM. Trimming left V 7 bases short and J 3 bases short, with 10 bases between. The CDR3 protein is CASTSTVGNTIYF. CDR3 sequence (DNA): TGTGCCAGCACCTCGACTGTTGGAAACACCATATATTTT.

The rearrangement joins TRBV5-4 to TRBJ1-2, with D perhaps TRBD1 (6 bases). Trimming stripped 9 bases from V and 4 bases from J, with 22 bases between. The CDR3 contains 15 residues. Germline assignment: CDR1 SGHNT and CDR2 YYREEE (reference sequence). The CDR3 sequence is CATTQARGEIYGYTF. CDR3 nucleotide sequence: TGTGCCACGACGCAAGCCAGGGGAGAGATCTATGGCTACACCTTC.

This clone was counted between two and nine times. This chain connects TRBV5-6 to TRBJ2-3; D remains ambiguous. This CDR3 region has 13 residues. The germline CDR1 and CDR2 sequences are SGHDT and YYEEEE. V dropped 1 base and J dropped 2 bases, with 5 bases sitting between them. This chain's CDR3 is CASSLYFTDTQYF. DNA of the CDR3: TGTGCCAGCAGCTTGTACTTCACAGATACGCAGTATTTT.

CDR3 sequence reads: CASSLEGTMTADTQYF. The CDR3 DNA follows: TGTGCCAGCAGCTTAGAGGGGACAATGACGGCAGATACGCAGTATTTT. The chain recombines TRBV7-6 with TRBJ2-3; D possibly corresponds to TRBD1 (6 bases). Germline loops: CDR1 SGHVS, CDR2 FNYEAQ. V was cut by 1 base and J by 4 bases, with 15 bases left in between. CDR3 size: 16 residues.

This clone showed up just once. This rearrangement joins TRBV20-1 to TRBJ1-2; TRBD1 might be the D (5 bases). This CDR3 has 11 amino acids. The V and J ends lost 5 bases and 5 bases respectively, with 9 bases between them. Per germline, CDR1 DFQATT and CDR2 SNEGSKA (reference sequence). The CDR3 DNA follows: TGCAGTGCTTGGGGCGGTTATGGCTACACCTTC. The encoded protein is CSAWGGYGYTF.

The rearrangement uses TRBV7-9 and TRBJ1-1, with 8 bases that match TRBD1. CDR1 and CDR2 (germline): SEHNR, FQNEAQ (reference sequence). The CDR3 is 14 amino acids. With V trimmed by 5 bases and J by 5 bases, 7 bases remained unmatched. In DNA, the CDR3 is TGTGCCAGCAGCGCAGACAGGGGTGGGACTGAAGCTTTCTTT. Translated, it gives CASSADRGGTEAFF. Variable domain in full (rest from reference TRBV7-9 and TRBJ1-1): DTGVSQNPRHKITKRGQNVTFRCDPISEHNRLYWYRQTLGQGPEFLTYFQNEAQLEKSRLLSDRFSAERPKGSFSTLEIQRTEQGDSAMYLCASSADRGGTEAFFGQGTRLTVV.

The chain links TRBV30 to TRBJ2-6, with TRBD2 matching 7 bases. After removal of 1 base from V and 0 bases from J, the junction contained 12 bases not matched to a gene. This CDR3 has 19 residues. Germline values: CDR1 GTSNPN, CDR2 SVGIG (reference sequence). CDR3 amino acids: CAWSAFGGDLISGANVLTF. The CDR3 nucleotides read TGTGCCTGGAGTGCATTTGGGGGGGACCTGATCTCTGGGGCCAACGTCCTGACTTTC.

The chain is built from TRBV18 and TRBJ1-2, with D possibly TRBD1 on 6 matching bases. The CDR3 covers 18 residues. Germline V gene data show CDR1 as KGHSH and CDR2 as LQKENI. With 0 bases removed from V and 4 bases from J, the gap between germline ends came to 21 bases. The CDR3 DNA follows: TGTGCCAGCTCACCACCGGCCAGGGCAGGGGAGGGGATCTATGGCTACACCTTC. It yields the protein CASSPPARAGEGIYGYTF.

The J gene is TRBJ2-3, the V gene TRBV11-2; 8 nucleotides agree with TRBD2. CDR1 and CDR2 from the germline V gene are SGHAT and FQNNGV. Trimming removed 5 bases from V and 2 bases from J; junction bases left unmatched: 9. The CDR3 covers 16 residues. The CDR3 bases are TGTGCCAGCAGCCCCCCGGGAGCGGGGGCCACAGATACGCAGTATTTT. Protein: CASSPPGAGATDTQYF.

The chain is built from TRBV5-1 and TRBJ2-2, with 9 nucleotides matching TRBD1. The germline V gene has CDR1 SGHRS and CDR2 YFSETQ. After removal of 1 base from V and 5 bases from J, the junction contained 6 bases not matched to a gene. There are 16 residues in the CDR3. CDR3 in DNA: TGCGCCAGCAGCTTGCAGGACAGGGGTCTTACCGGGGAGCTGTTTTTT. This encodes CASSLQDRGLTGELFF.

The chain joins TRBV10-3 to TRBJ2-1, with 7 bases matching TRBD1. From germline, CDR1 is ENHRY and CDR2 SYGVKD. V was clipped by 0 bases and J by 2 bases; unmatched bases: 13. The CDR3 sequence is 19 residues long. The CDR3 protein is CAISESDPDLQGTYNEQFF. The DNA of the CDR3 is TGTGCCATCAGTGAGTCCGATCCCGACCTACAGGGGACCTACAATGAGCAGTTCTTC.

The chain couples TRBV6-5 to TRBJ1-1, with D possibly TRBD1 on 5 matching bases. V was pared by 6 bases and J by 0 bases, with 8 bases between. The germline V gene has CDR1 MNHEY and CDR2 SVGAGI. The CDR3 extends over 13 amino acids. Here the CDR3 DNA reads TGTGCCAGCAGCATGGACATGAACACTGAAGCTTTCTTT. Protein product: CASSMDMNTEAFF.

V and J are TRBV19 and TRBJ1-1, with D perhaps TRBD1 (5 bases). The CDR3 is made up of 15 amino acids. V dropped 2 bases and J dropped 6 bases, with 16 bases sitting between them. Germline V gives CDR1 LNHDA, CDR2 SQIVND (reference sequence). The CDR3 coding sequence is TGTGCCAGTAGTATATGGGCAGGGAGGAGGTCTGAAGCTTTCTTT. It translates to CASSIWAGRRSEAFF.

The chain employs TRBV24-1 and TRBJ2-5; the D gene is possibly TRBD2 (5 bases). The length of the CDR3 is 13 residues. The V end lost 5 bases, the J end lost 4 bases, and 10 bases lay between the germline ends. CDR1 KGHDR and CDR2 SFDVKD come from the germline V gene. CDR3 DNA sequence: TGTGCCACCAGTGGTCCGGCGGGAGAGACCCAGTACTTC. This codes for CATSGPAGETQYF.

The chain links TRBV29-1 to TRBJ1-2, with TRBD1 as a possible D gene (6 bases). The CDR3 is made up of 13 amino acids. CDR1 and CDR2 (germline): SQVTM, ANQGSEA. Trimming removed 0 bases at V and 8 bases at J, with 13 bases between. CDR3: CSVEDLGARGYTF. The CDR3 DNA sequence: TGCAGCGTTGAAGATCTGGGGGCGCGAGGCTACACCTTC.

This clone was counted once. The chain is built from TRBV7-9 and TRBJ1-4, with a weak D call TRBD1 (5 bases). Trimming removed 3 bases from V and 7 bases from J, with 18 bases in between. This CDR3 comprises 16 residues. Germline-derived CDR1 and CDR2 are SEHNR and FQNEAQ (reference sequence). The CDR3 spells CASSFGGDGGAEKLFF. CDR3 bases: TGTGCCAGCAGCTTCGGAGGGGATGGGGGTGCTGAAAAACTGTTTTTT. Combining the CDR3 with reference TRBV7-9 and TRBJ1-4 gives the whole variable domain DTGVSQNPRHKITKRGQNVTFRCDPISEHNRLYWYRQTLGQGPEFLTYFQNEAQLEKSRLLSDRFSAERPKGSFSTLEIQRTEQGDSAMYLCASSFGGDGGAEKLFFGSGTQLSVL.

The chain has TRBV7-2 and TRBJ2-5; D is unresolved. The CDR3 sequence is 16 residues long. Trimming shortened V by 0 bases and J by 2 bases, and 13 bases separated the two germline ends. Germline-derived CDR1 and CDR2 are SGHTA and FQGNSA. The CDR3 DNA sequence: TGTGCCAGCAGCTTAGCGGGCCGCAACCCACAAGAGACCCAGTACTTC. Protein: CASSLAGRNPQETQYF.

With respect to this clone: At the DNA level, this CDR3 is encoded by other sequences in the same sample as well. V gene TRBV30 combines with J gene TRBJ1-2; D perhaps matches TRBD1 (5 bases). V lost 4 bases and J lost 0, with 6 bases in between. The germline V gene has CDR1 GTSNPN and CDR2 SVGIG (reference sequence). This CDR3 is built from 12 residues. The CDR3 coding sequence is TGTGCCTGGACAGGGTCTAACTATGGCTACACCTTC. This sequence encodes CAWTGSNYGYTF.